The 29 T cell receptor beta chains below were found in one sample sequenced in a study of neurological immune-mediated disorders. In TCRdb, the 5' RACE reads were re-called with MiXCR into one record per CDR3 protein. The sample consists of tens of thousands of distinct CDR3 sequences, over 10% of them appearing once. Documented time point: longitudinal time-point 2. Sequencing was carried out using PBMCs. These receptors originate from a female donor with HTLV-1-associated myelopathy (HAM/TSP).

Ten or more counts support this clonotype. V is TRBV9 and J is TRBJ2-7, with 8 positions matching TRBD1. CDR1 is SGDLS and CDR2 is YYNGEE in the germline V gene. Germline trimming cut 3 bases from V and 6 bases from J; bases unmatched to any gene: 8. This CDR3 is 14 amino acids long. In DNA, the CDR3 is TGTGCCAGCAGCGCCCGGACAGGGATAAGCGAGCAGTACTTC. It encodes CASSARTGISEQYF.

Points on this clonotype: A much larger clone lies one base from this, so it may be a read error. In DNA, the CDR3 is TGCGCCAGCAGCTTGATCCCCCAGGGGGACAAGCAGTACTTC. The encoded protein is CASSLIPQGDKQYF. The rearrangement links TRBV5-1 to TRBJ2-7, with 7 bases fitting TRBD1. From germline, CDR1 is SGHRS and CDR2 YFSETQ. V dropped 1 base and J dropped 8; count of bases not matched to a gene: 9. There are 14 residues in the CDR3.

At least ten counts were recorded for this clonotype. The chain recombines TRBV5-1 with TRBJ2-3; no clear D gene. Trimming stripped 0 bases from V and 2 bases from J, with 4 bases between. CDR1 is SGHRS and CDR2 is YFSETQ in the germline V gene. The CDR3 has 13 residues. The CDR3 loop is CASSLEDTDTQYF. DNA for the CDR3: TGCGCCAGCAGCTTGGAGGACACAGATACGCAGTATTTT. Drawing the rest from reference TRBV5-1 and TRBJ2-3, the complete variable domain is KAGVTQTPRYLIKTRGQQVTLSCSPISGHRSVSWYQQTPGQGLQFLFEYFSETQRNKGNFPGRFSGRQFSNSRSEMNVSTLELGDSALYLCASSLEDTDTQYFGPGTRLTVL.

This clonotype has at least ten counts. The V gene is TRBV9, the J gene TRBJ2-7; 8 bases fit TRBD1. With 0 bases clipped from V and 3 bases from J, the junction kept 2 bases outside the gene matches. The CDR3 sequence is 14 residues long. Germline V gives CDR1 SGDLS, CDR2 YYNGEE. CDR3 in DNA: TGTGCCAGCAGCGTAGGAGGACAGGGCTACGAGCAGTACTTC. It yields the protein CASSVGGQGYEQYF.

This clonotype was recorded at least ten times. The V call is TRBV9, the J call TRBJ1-3, with 7 bases fitting TRBD1. CDR1 and CDR2 from the germline V gene are SGDLS and YYNGEE. The CDR3 totals 14 residues. V was pared by 3 bases and J by 10 bases, with 10 bases of the junction left unmatched. The chain's CDR3 is CASSAQTRQGTIYF. The CDR3 DNA reads as TGTGCCAGCAGCGCCCAGACTCGACAGGGAACCATATATTTT.

The chain recombines TRBV28 with TRBJ2-7; TRBD1 might be the D (5 bases). This CDR3 spans 15 amino acids. Trimming took off 3 bases at V and 0 bases at J, with 12 bases between the two ends. Germline-derived CDR1 and CDR2 are MDHEN and SYDVKM. The CDR3 coding sequence is TGTGCCAGCAGTTTTCCAGGGAAAATCTCCTACGAGCAGTACTTC. It is translated as CASSFPGKISYEQYF. The full variable domain, with the rest looked up from reference TRBV28 and TRBJ2-7, is DVKVTQSSRYLVKRTGEKVFLECVQDMDHENMFWYRQDPGLGLRLIYFSYDVKMKEKGDIPEGYSVSREKKERFSLILESASTNQTSMYLCASSFPGKISYEQYFGPGTRLTVT.

This clonotype has ten or more counts. J is TRBJ2-3 and V is TRBV5-1; 11 positions match TRBD2. Trimming removed 0 bases from V and 4 bases from J; junction bases left unmatched: 10. The CDR3 totals 18 residues. Germline CDR1 and CDR2: SGHRS and YFSETQ. In DNA form, the CDR3 reads TGCGCCAGCAGCTTGGCCAATTTCCCTAGCGGGGGGTCAGATACGCAGTATTTT. It is translated as CASSLANFPSGGSDTQYF.

This clonotype has more than one count but fewer than ten. The rearrangement uses TRBV7-2 and TRBJ2-1, with 8 bases fitting TRBD1. Germline V gives CDR1 SGHTA, CDR2 FQGNSA. The junction had 6 bases not matched to a gene; V was cut back by 5 bases and J by 3 bases. This CDR3 is built from 15 residues. This chain's CDR3 is CASSHTGTGYNEQFF. CDR3 nucleotides: TGTGCCAGCAGCCATACCGGGACAGGCTACAATGAGCAGTTCTTC.

Ten or more counts support this clonotype. The V and J genes are TRBV3-1 and TRBJ1-6; a weak D match, TRBD1 (5 bases). Germline V gene lookup returns CDR1 LGHDT and CDR2 YNNKEL (reference sequence). The CDR3 covers 14 residues. V lost 5 bases to trimming and J lost 7 bases, with 12 bases between them. The CDR3 is CASSKQVWNSPLHF. CDR3 nucleotide sequence: TGTGCCAGCAGCAAACAGGTCTGGAATTCACCCCTCCACTTT.

This clonotype was counted ten times or more. The V and J genes are TRBV5-1 and TRBJ2-7; no clear D. Germline CDR1 and CDR2: SGHRS and YFSETQ. The V end was cut by 6 bases, the J end by 3 bases, with 16 bases between. The CDR3 runs 14 residues. DNA for the CDR3: TGCGCCAGCAAAGGGTACGGACGGAACTACGAGCAGTACTTC. It encodes CASKGYGRNYEQYF.

This clonotype was seen at least ten times. The chain employs TRBV2 and TRBJ2-7, with D unclear. This CDR3 contains 13 residues. V shed 1 base and J shed 3 bases, with 7 bases lying between them. Germline V gene lookup returns CDR1 SNHLY and CDR2 FYNNEI. CDR3 nucleotide sequence: TGTGCCAGCAGTGAAGGGCAGCTCTACGAGCAGTACTTC. Its translation: CASSEGQLYEQYF.

Many counts were recorded for this clonotype. This chain joins TRBV7-2 and TRBJ1-2; D is unclear. The length of the CDR3 is 13 residues. Germline V lookup: CDR1 SGHTA, CDR2 FQGNSA. V was shortened by 5 bases and J by 4 bases, with 11 bases between the two germline ends. DNA for the CDR3: TGTGCCAGCAGCCGCTACGGGCCCTATGGCTACACCTTC. Translated: CASSRYGPYGYTF.

The rearrangement links TRBV9 to TRBJ2-1; possible D gene TRBD1, 5 bases. The CDR3 length is 12 residues. V dropped 4 bases and J dropped 10 bases, with 12 bases sitting between them. Looked up from germline, CDR1 is SGDLS and CDR2 is YYNGEE. The CDR3 protein is CASSSGPEEQFF. The CDR3 DNA is TGTGCCAGCAGCTCAGGGCCAGAAGAGCAGTTCTTC.

At least ten counts were recorded for this clonotype. The gene calls are TRBV5-1 and TRBJ2-2, with 8 nucleotides matching TRBD1. Germline CDR1 reads SGHRS; CDR2 reads YFSETQ. This CDR3 is built from 16 residues. The J segment lost 1 base and the V segment lost 0 bases, leaving 2 bases of the junction unmatched. CDR3 in DNA: TGCGCCAGCAGCTTGGCAGGGGGCAAGAACACCGGGGAGCTGTTTTTT. As protein: CASSLAGGKNTGELFF.

This clonotype was observed many times. V gene TRBV5-1 combines with J gene TRBJ2-3; tentatively, D is TRBD2 (5 bases). CDR3 length: 13 amino acids. Germline V gene sequence: CDR1 SGHRS, CDR2 YFSETQ. V lost 4 bases and J lost 6, with 12 bases in between. This CDR3 is CASSRGDVDTQYF. The CDR3 coding sequence is TGCGCCAGCAGCCGGGGAGACGTCGATACGCAGTATTTT.

This clonotype was detected ten times or more. This rearrangement joins TRBV5-1 to TRBJ2-2, with a tentative D call TRBD1 (5 bases). Germline CDR1 reads SGHRS; CDR2 reads YFSETQ. Trimming left V 3 bases short and J 0 bases short, with 9 bases between. This CDR3 has 15 residues. The CDR3 here is CASSWGSPNTGELFF. In DNA form, the CDR3 reads TGCGCCAGCAGCTGGGGCAGCCCGAACACCGGGGAGCTGTTTTTT. Using reference TRBV5-1 and TRBJ2-2 for the parts outside the CDR3, the full variable domain is KAGVTQTPRYLIKTRGQQVTLSCSPISGHRSVSWYQQTPGQGLQFLFEYFSETQRNKGNFPGRFSGRQFSNSRSEMNVSTLELGDSALYLCASSWGSPNTGELFFGEGSRLTVL.

The chain has TRBV18 and TRBJ1-6; D uncertain. Trimming cost V 6 bases and J 10 bases, with 16 bases left between them. Germline-derived CDR1 and CDR2 are KGHSH and LQKENI. The CDR3 extends over 14 amino acids. CDR3 coding DNA: TGTGCCAGCTCGCCCGGGCAGGAGAGATCACCCCTCCACTTT. This sequence encodes CASSPGQERSPLHF.

In this sample, this clonotype turned up many times. The gene calls are TRBV4-1 and TRBJ2-7, with 7 bases aligning to TRBD1. The length of the CDR3 is 16 residues. Germline trimming cut 4 bases from V and 2 bases from J; bases unmatched to any gene: 11. From germline, CDR1 is MGHRA and CDR2 YSYEKL. CDR3 coding DNA: TGCGCCAGCAGCCCGCTAACAGGGGAAGAGCCCTACGAGCAGTACTTC. This gives the protein CASSPLTGEEPYEQYF.

This clonotype has ten or more counts. A read error may produce the germline difference seen at one junction end. This chain links TRBV14 with TRBJ2-1; D perhaps matches TRBD1 (5 bases). Germline V CDR1 and CDR2: SGHDN, FVKESK. This CDR3 is built from 20 residues. CDR3 bases: TGTGCCAGCAACCAAGATGTACTGGCCGATTGGTGGGGCCTTAACAATGAGCAGTTCTTC. It yields the protein CASNQDVLADWWGLNNEQFF.

This clonotype was seen ten or more times. The gene calls are TRBV5-1 and TRBJ1-2, with a weak D call TRBD1 (6 bases). The V end lost 4 bases, the J end lost 4 bases, and 20 bases lay between the germline ends. Germline V CDR1 and CDR2: SGHRS, YFSETQ. The CDR3 sequence is 16 residues long. The CDR3: CASSPNQGRRGYGYTF. As DNA, the CDR3 is TGCGCCAGCAGCCCTAATCAGGGGCGTCGGGGCTATGGCTACACCTTC.

This sequence joins TRBV18 and TRBJ2-3; TRBD1 agrees at 10 bases. The CDR3 totals 16 residues. The germline V gene encodes CDR1 KGHSH and CDR2 LQKENI. V shed 3 bases and J 3 bases; nucleotides not matched to a gene: 6. DNA for the CDR3: TGTGCCAGCTCACCCGTTCGGGGACAGGGGACAGATACGCAGTATTTT. Translating it yields CASSPVRGQGTDTQYF. Complete variable domain (other parts from reference TRBV18 and TRBJ2-3): NAGVMQNPRHLVRRRGQEARLRCSPMKGHSHVYWYRQLPEEGLKFMVYLQKENIIDESGMPKERFSAEFPKEGPSILRIQQVVRGDSAAYFCASSPVRGQGTDTQYFGPGTRLTVL.

As for this clonotype: Mismatch with germline at one junction end may stem from a read error. The chain couples TRBV20-1 to TRBJ2-3; 12 bases match TRBD2. The CDR3 spans 18 residues. Looked up from germline, CDR1 is DFQATT and CDR2 is SNEGSKA (reference sequence). Written as DNA, the CDR3 is TGCAGAGCTAGGTTACTAGCGGGGGGACCTAATTTGACAGATACGCAGTATTTT. This encodes CRARLLAGGPNLTDTQYF.

With regard to this clonotype: This sequence may be a read error, since a much larger clone differs from it by one base. V and J are TRBV28 and TRBJ1-3; D gene uncertain. Germline V lookup: CDR1 MDHEN, CDR2 SYDVKM. CDR3 length: 17 amino acids. The CDR3, as DNA: TGTGCCAGCAGTTTGCCTTTCAAGGCTCTTTTTGGAAACAGCATATATTTT. This encodes CASSLPFKALFGNSIYF.

This clonotype has ten or more counts. The chain uses TRBV12-3 or TRBV12-4 and TRBJ2-1; 8 nucleotides agree with TRBD1. Trimming cost V 3 bases and J 4 bases; bases outside gene matches: 5. This CDR3 spans 15 amino acids. The CDR3 nucleotides read TGTGCCAGCAGTTTGTCCAGGGGGCCTTACAATGAGCAGTTCTTC. The encoded protein is CASSLSRGPYNEQFF.

Many counts were recorded for this clonotype. The chain combines TRBV12-3 or TRBV12-4 with TRBJ2-7, with TRBD1 as a possible D gene (6 bases). Trimming pared 0 bases from V and 6 bases from J, leaving 12 bases between. The length of the CDR3 is 14 residues. DNA of the CDR3: TGTGCCAGCAGTTTAGCCGGGACATGGTCCGAGCAGTACTTC. Amino acid sequence: CASSLAGTWSEQYF.

The table lists this clonotype with many counts. The chain carries TRBV27 and TRBJ2-3; 9 bases align to TRBD1. From germline, CDR1 is MNHEY and CDR2 SMNVEV (reference sequence). Losses at the gene ends were 3 bases for V and 0 bases for J; bases not matched to a gene: 4. There are 16 residues in the CDR3. The CDR3 is CASSFRDRGSTDTQYF. CDR3 sequence (DNA): TGTGCCAGCAGTTTCCGTGACAGGGGGAGCACAGATACGCAGTATTTT.

The table lists this clonotype with many counts. This rearrangement joins TRBV28 to TRBJ1-2; D perhaps matches TRBD1 (5 bases). The CDR3 totals 17 residues. Germline assignment: CDR1 MDHEN and CDR2 SYDVKM. Trimming removed 8 bases from V and 0 bases from J, with 22 bases in between. The CDR3 nucleotides read TGTGCCAGCGCCCTCCCCCTGGGACGGACTGCTAACTATGGCTACACCTTC. Translating gives CASALPLGRTANYGYTF.

A remark on this clonotype: A single base separates this from a much larger clone, so it may be a read error. The chain uses TRBV20-1 and TRBJ1-5; D unclear. Looked up from germline, CDR1 is DFQATT and CDR2 is SNEGSKA (reference sequence). The CDR3 is 14 amino acids. V was clipped by 1 base and J by 6 bases, with 13 bases between them. The CDR3 is CSARGNIRTQPQHF. In nucleotides, the CDR3 is TGCAGTGCTAGAGGGAACATACGCACTCAGCCCCAGCATTTT.

With respect to this clonotype: One base away lies a much larger clone, so this may be a sequencing read error. The gene calls are TRBV5-1 and TRBJ2-2, with 10 bases lining up with TRBD2. Germline values: CDR1 SGHRS, CDR2 YFSETQ. V lost 1 base, J lost 0 bases, and 6 bases stayed unmatched. The CDR3 is 18 residues long. The CDR3 protein is CASSLSLAGVTNTGELFF. CDR3 nucleotides: TGCGCCAGCAGCTTGTCCCTAGCGGGGGTCACGAACACCGGGGAGCTGTTTTTT.